Shown below are 26 T cell receptor beta chains from a single sample sequenced in a study of response to subunit inactivated influenza vaccine. TCRdb called the RT-PCR reads again in MiXCR, with one record for every CDR3 protein. Seen here are around 160,000 distinct CDR3 sequences, around 9.9% observed once, and the top ten hold 12%. The material sequenced was non-naive T cells sorted from PBMCs, taken more than 35 days after vaccination. These receptors all stem from a man aged 45-65 years who received an inactivated influenza vaccine.

This clonotype was counted many times. V is TRBV6-5 and J is TRBJ2-7, with 7 bases fitting TRBD2. Germline values: CDR1 MNHEY, CDR2 SVGAGI. This CDR3 has 17 residues. V shed 0 bases and J 0 bases; nucleotides not matched to a gene: 8. In nucleotides, the CDR3 is TGTGCCAGCAGTTACTCAGCTCCTAGCGGAGGCTCCTACGAGCAGTACTTC. Translated: CASSYSAPSGGSYEQYF.

This clonotype was counted many times. The chain combines TRBV7-8 with TRBJ2-3; D remains ambiguous. In germline, CDR1 is SGHVS, CDR2 FQNEAQ. Trimming stripped 2 bases from V and 0 bases from J, with 12 bases between. This CDR3 region has 16 residues. The DNA of the CDR3 is TGTGCCAGCAGCTTAAGCGAGTCTACTAGCACAGATACGCAGTATTTT. Translating it yields CASSLSESTSTDTQYF.

Ten or more counts support this clonotype. V is TRBV6-1 and J is TRBJ2-7, with 10 bases aligning to TRBD2. The CDR3 extends over 15 amino acids. With V trimmed by 6 bases and J by 4 bases, 9 bases remained unmatched. The germline V gene has CDR1 MNHNS and CDR2 SASEGT. The CDR3: CASRTRTSGGYEQYF. DNA for the CDR3: TGTGCCAGCAGAACCCGGACTAGCGGTGGGTACGAGCAGTACTTC.

This clonotype was counted many times. The chain recombines TRBV10-3 with TRBJ2-2; 9 bases match TRBD2. The CDR3 totals 15 residues. With 10 bases clipped from V and 5 bases from J, the junction kept 11 bases outside the gene matches. Germline V lookup: CDR1 ENHRY, CDR2 SYGVKD. CDR3 sequence: CATVPALAGTGELFF. The CDR3 coding sequence is TGTGCCACCGTACCTGCCCTAGCGGGAACCGGGGAGCTGTTTTTT.

The rearrangement links TRBV16 to TRBJ1-5, with D hard to call. V dropped 4 bases and J dropped 6 bases, with 16 bases sitting between them. Germline-derived CDR1 and CDR2 are KGHSY and FQNENV. The CDR3 runs to 15 residues. The CDR3 sequence is CASSREWGAGQPQHF. The CDR3 region has the DNA TGTGCCAGCAGCCGGGAATGGGGTGCGGGTCAGCCCCAGCATTTT.

This clonotype was seen more than once but under ten times. J is TRBJ2-7 and V is TRBV11-2; TRBD2 agrees at 8 bases. The CDR3 has 14 residues. Germline lookup yields CDR1 SGHAT and CDR2 FQNNGV. V gave up 1 base and J gave up 4 bases; unmatched junction bases: 3. In DNA form, the CDR3 reads TGTGCCAGCAGCTTAGGTGCGGGAGGATACGAGCAGTACTTC. It encodes CASSLGAGGYEQYF. Drawing the rest from reference TRBV11-2 and TRBJ2-7, the complete variable domain is EAGVAQSPRYKIIEKRQSVAFWCNPISGHATLYWYQQILGQGPKLLIQFQNNGVVDDSQLPKDRFSAERLKGVDSTLKIQPAKLEDSAVYLCASSLGAGGYEQYFGPGTRLTVT.

Of note for this clonotype: This may come from a read error, since a much larger clone is one base off. This chain joins TRBV27 and TRBJ2-5, with D unresolved. This CDR3 has 15 amino acids. Germline values: CDR1 MNHEY, CDR2 SMNVEV (reference sequence). V lost 5 bases, J lost 0 bases, and 13 bases lay in between. In nucleotides, the CDR3 is TGTGCCAGCAGTGGAGACATGGAGTACCAAGAGACCCAGTACTTC. Amino acids: CASSGDMEYQETQYF.

This clonotype was found many times. The chain has TRBV2 and TRBJ2-1; D unresolved. The CDR3 has 10 residues. CDR1 and CDR2 (germline): SNHLY, FYNNEI. In nucleotides, the CDR3 is TGTGCAACCTCGGTCAATGAGCAGTTCTTC. Translation: CATSVNEQFF.

This clonotype has ten or more counts. This chain links TRBV29-1 with TRBJ1-4, with D unclear. There are 14 residues in the CDR3. Germline CDR1 reads SQVTM; CDR2 reads ANQGSEA. The V gene lost 0 bases and the J gene lost 0 bases, with 5 bases spanning the gap. CDR3 sequence (DNA): TGCAGCGTTGAAGATCGGTCAACTAATGAAAAACTGTTTTTT. This encodes CSVEDRSTNEKLFF.

The V gene is TRBV10-3, the J gene TRBJ2-1; D is unresolved. The CDR3 contains 14 residues. Germline CDR1 ENHRY, CDR2 SYGVKD. Trimming left V 0 bases short and J 6 bases short, with 9 bases between. The DNA of the CDR3 is TGTGCCATCAGTGAGTCAGCTAGAACCAATGAGCAGTTCTTC. As protein: CAISESARTNEQFF.

This clonotype was counted a few times. J is TRBJ2-2 and V is TRBV20-1; D might be TRBD1 or TRBD2, each matching 5 bases. There are 16 residues in the CDR3. Trimming left V 5 bases short and J 3 bases short, with 19 bases between. The germline gives CDR1 DFQATT, CDR2 SNEGSKA (reference sequence). CDR3 nucleotides: TGCAGTGCTCCGAGGGCAGGGAGATTTGACACCGGGGAGCTGTTTTTT. Its protein product is CSAPRAGRFDTGELFF.

This clonotype appeared many times. The chain uses TRBV12-3 or TRBV12-4 and TRBJ2-1; 10 nucleotides align to TRBD2. The CDR3 has 16 amino acids. The V segment lost 7 bases and the J segment 0 bases; nucleotides outside the gene matches: 6. The CDR3 nucleotides are TGTGCCAGCACCCTGACTAGCGGGTACTCCTACAATGAGCAGTTCTTC. Translating it yields CASTLTSGYSYNEQFF.

Only a few counts were recorded for this clonotype. The J gene is TRBJ1-4, the V gene TRBV20-1; D remains unclear. In germline, CDR1 is DFQATT, CDR2 SNEGSKA (reference sequence). Trimming removed 0 bases at V and 4 bases at J, with 12 bases between. This CDR3 has 15 residues. The CDR3 here is CSAREYASLNEKLFF. Written as DNA, the CDR3 is TGCAGTGCTAGAGAATACGCCAGCCTTAATGAAAAACTGTTTTTT.

This chain links TRBV7-8 with TRBJ1-1; D not resolved. The CDR3 has 13 amino acids. Germline CDR1 SGHVS, CDR2 FQNEAQ. Trimming removed 0 bases at V and 10 bases at J, with 12 bases between. In DNA form, the CDR3 reads TGTGCCAGCAGCTTAGCGGATGGTGTAATAGCTTTCTTT. This encodes CASSLADGVIAFF. Looking up the rest from reference TRBV7-8 and TRBJ1-1 gives the full variable domain: GAGVSQSPRYKVAKRGQDVALRCDPISGHVSLFWYQQALGQGPEFLTYFQNEAQLDKSGLPSDRFFAERPEGSVSTLKIQRTQQEDSAVYLCASSLADGVIAFFGQGTRLTVV.

This chain joins TRBV12-3 or TRBV12-4 and TRBJ1-5, with a possible D match to TRBD1 (5 bases). This CDR3 comprises 15 residues. With 3 bases removed from V and 3 bases from J, the gap between germline ends came to 12 bases. In nucleotides, the CDR3 is TGTGCCAGCAGTTTCTGGGGGAGAGCCAATCAGCCCCAGCATTTT. It encodes CASSFWGRANQPQHF.

This clonotype has a count of ten or more. The CDR3 nucleotides read TGTGCCAGCAGCAAGGGGTCCGGGGAGCTGTTTTTT. Translated: CASSKGSGELFF. The J gene is TRBJ2-2, the V gene TRBV7-3; tentative D call: TRBD1 (5 bases). The CDR3 consists of 12 residues. Looked up from germline, CDR1 is SGHTA and CDR2 is FQGTGA. Trimming removed 5 bases from V and 6 bases from J, with 7 bases in between. The variable domain in full, with the rest retrieved from reference TRBV7-3 and TRBJ2-2, is GAGVSQTPSNKVTEKGKYVELRCDPISGHTALYWYRQSLGQGPEFLIYFQGTGAADDSGLPNDRFFAVRPEGSVSTLKIQRTERGDSAVYLCASSKGSGELFFGEGSRLTVL.

This clonotype was detected a few times. V usage is TRBV6-5 and J usage is TRBJ1-4; 10 bases line up with TRBD1. This CDR3 is built from 18 residues. The germline CDR1 and CDR2 sequences are MNHEY and SVGAGI. The V and J ends lost 2 bases and 4 bases, in that order; junction bases with no gene match: 10. CDR3 bases: TGTGCCAGCAGTTACGAGGACAGGGGGGTGCGGGGTAATGAAAAACTGTTTTTT. Translating gives CASSYEDRGVRGNEKLFF.

The chain recombines TRBV2 with TRBJ1-5; D gene uncertain. Between the trimmed V and J ends, which lost 6 bases and 9 bases, there was a span of 12 bases. CDR1 and CDR2 from the germline V gene are SNHLY and FYNNEI. This CDR3 is built from 12 residues. The DNA for the CDR3 is TGTGCCAGCAGCGCCGCAGTGGCGCCCCAGCATTTT. Translating it yields CASSAAVAPQHF. Based on the CDR3 plus reference TRBV2 and TRBJ1-5, the full variable domain is EPEVTQTPSHQVTQMGQEVILRCVPISNHLYFYWYRQILGQKVEFLVSFYNNEISEKSEIFDDQFSVERPDGSNFTLKIRSTKLEDSAMYFCASSAAVAPQHFGDGTRLSIL.

The genes are TRBV7-4 and TRBJ2-7, with a tentative D call TRBD2 (6 bases). Per the germline V gene, CDR1 is SGHVT and CDR2 is SQSDAQ. This CDR3 contains 15 residues. Trimming took 7 bases from V and 7 from J, leaving 23 bases between them. The CDR3 DNA is TGTGCCAGCAACCCGAGGGGACTCTTACGCTGGGAGCAGTACTTC. It codes for CASNPRGLLRWEQYF.

This clonotype came up many times. The V and J genes are TRBV4-2 and TRBJ2-6; no definite D call. The length of the CDR3 is 16 residues. V shed 1 base and J shed 0 bases, with 7 bases lying between them. The germline V gene has CDR1 LGHNA and CDR2 YNFKEQ. The chain's CDR3 is CASSQVIFSGANVLTF. The DNA for the CDR3 is TGTGCCAGCAGCCAAGTGATTTTCTCTGGGGCCAACGTCCTGACTTTC.

The chain carries TRBV27 and TRBJ2-1, with 7 bases fitting TRBD2. V trimming: 7 bases; J trimming: 1 base; junction bases outside the gene matches: 4. CDR1 and CDR2 from the germline V gene are MNHEY and SMNVEV (reference sequence). CDR3 length: 14 residues. The CDR3 here is CASTSGASYNEQFF. CDR3 DNA: TGTGCCAGCACAAGCGGGGCATCCTACAATGAGCAGTTCTTC.

This clonotype was recorded a few times. The genes are TRBV29-1 and TRBJ2-1; 7 bases line up with TRBD2. Germline CDR1 and CDR2: SQVTM and ANQGSEA. The CDR3 extends over 13 amino acids. V lost 4 bases and J lost 7; bases outside the gene matches: 7. CDR3 sequence reads: CSVGLAVGNEQFF. In nucleotides, the CDR3 is TGCAGCGTTGGGCTAGCGGTGGGGAATGAGCAGTTCTTC.

This clonotype was seen at least ten times. The genes are TRBV7-2 and TRBJ2-3; D is ambiguous. Germline CDR1 is SGHTA and CDR2 is FQGNSA. Between the trimmed V and J ends, which lost 5 bases and 0 bases, there was a span of 12 bases. The CDR3 loop spans 15 amino acids. CDR3 residues: CASSLQRSSTDTQYF. The CDR3 DNA follows: TGTGCCAGCAGCCTCCAGAGGTCAAGCACAGATACGCAGTATTTT.

This clonotype was observed at least ten times. The genes are TRBV24-1 and TRBJ2-5, with 8 bases lining up with TRBD1. From germline, CDR1 is KGHDR and CDR2 SFDVKD. The V segment lost 9 bases and the J segment 1 base; nucleotides outside the gene matches: 3. The CDR3 length is 13 residues. CDR3 sequence (DNA): TGTGCCACCGGAACAGGGGGCCAAGAGACCCAGTACTTC. It yields the protein CATGTGGQETQYF.

A few counts support this clonotype. The CDR3 region is CASSSLAGAFPNEQFF. The CDR3 nucleotides read TGTGCCAGCAGCAGCCTTGCGGGGGCCTTCCCCAATGAGCAGTTCTTC. The chain is built from TRBV11-2 and TRBJ2-1; D might be TRBD2 (7 bases). The V gene's germline CDR1 is SGHAT and CDR2 FQNNGV. V was pared by 5 bases and J by 6 bases, with 20 bases between. The CDR3 consists of 16 residues.

This clonotype was seen ten or more times. J is TRBJ2-7 and V is TRBV28; TRBD1 matches at 10 bases. Germline loops: CDR1 MDHEN, CDR2 SYDVKM. The CDR3 totals 15 residues. V shed 6 bases, J shed 2 bases, and the junction held 7 bases outside the gene matches. The CDR3 region is CASSDPGTGAYEQYF. Here the CDR3 DNA reads TGTGCCAGCAGCGATCCCGGGACAGGGGCCTACGAGCAGTACTTC.